The 30 T cell receptor beta chains reported below all come from one sample, sequenced in a study of somatic mutations in cytotoxic T cells in rheumatoid arthritis. Clones were sequenced by immunoSEQ multiplex PCR, and TCRdb holds only the in-frame ones, with some missing. Altogether about 7,400 clones are present, 87% being singletons, with the ten largest covering 15% to 20%. Sequencing was performed on CD8+ T cells sorted from blood. These TCRs come from a middle-aged man with rheumatoid arthritis.

This clone appeared once. The genes are TRBV28 and TRBJ2-5; possibly TRBD2 for D (7 bases). In germline, CDR1 is MDHEN, CDR2 SYDVKM. The CDR3 is made up of 17 amino acids. Trimming took off 0 bases at V and 2 bases at J, with 16 bases between the two ends. The CDR3 DNA reads as TGTGCCAGCAGTTTATGGGTTGTAGGGAGGGGGCAAGAGACCCAGTACTTC. This translates into CASSLWVVGRGQETQYF. Using reference TRBV28 and TRBJ2-5 for the parts outside the CDR3, the full variable domain is DVKVTQSSRYLVKRTGEKVFLECVQDMDHENMFWYRQDPGLGLRLIYFSYDVKMKEKGDIPEGYSVSREKKERFSLILESASTNQTSMYLCASSLWVVGRGQETQYFGPGTRLLVL.

V and J are TRBV5-4 and TRBJ2-3, with 10 bases aligning to TRBD2. V dropped 2 bases and J dropped 5; count of bases not matched to a gene: 17. Germline loops: CDR1 SGHNT, CDR2 YYREEE (reference sequence). CDR3 length equals 19 residues. CDR3 in amino acids: CASSFWGSGGAGERDTQYF. The CDR3 region has the DNA TGTGCCAGCAGCTTCTGGGGGAGCGGGGGGGCCGGTGAAAGAGATACGCAGTATTTT.

The chain recombines TRBV6-6 with TRBJ2-5; 14 nucleotides agree with TRBD2. V was clipped by 0 bases and J by 5 bases; unmatched bases: 2. The CDR3 runs to 16 residues. Germline-derived CDR1 and CDR2 are MNHNY and SVGAGI (reference sequence). CDR3 region: CASSYSRTSGGETQYF. The CDR3 DNA reads TGTGCCAGCAGTTACTCCCGGACTAGCGGGGGGGAGACCCAGTACTTC.

This chain connects TRBV28 to TRBJ2-1, with no clear D. The V end was cut by 10 bases, the J end by 9 bases, with 10 bases between. The CDR3 contains 10 residues. The germline CDR1 and CDR2 sequences are MDHEN and SYDVKM. The CDR3 loop reads CATGWSEQFF. CDR3 nucleotides: TGTGCCACCGGGTGGAGTGAGCAGTTCTTC.

J is TRBJ1-2 and V is TRBV27, with no clear D. CDR3 size: 14 residues. CDR1 and CDR2 from the germline V gene are MNHEY and SMNVEV (reference sequence). Trimming stripped 6 bases from V and 4 bases from J, with 15 bases between. The CDR3: CASSYSSGGYGYTF. Written as DNA, the CDR3 is TGTGCCAGCAGCTACAGTTCCGGAGGCTATGGCTACACCTTC.

The V call is TRBV11-2, the J call TRBJ2-7, with D tentatively TRBD1 (6 bases). Trimming pared 4 bases from V and 2 bases from J, leaving 15 bases between. Germline V gene lookup returns CDR1 SGHAT and CDR2 FQNNGV. The CDR3 extends over 15 amino acids. CDR3 residues: CASSSSETGAYEQYF. The CDR3 DNA follows: TGTGCCAGCAGCTCTTCTGAGACAGGCGCCTACGAGCAGTACTTC.

The V gene is TRBV4-2, the J gene TRBJ2-2, with a possible D match to TRBD2 (6 bases). Trimming removed 0 bases from V and 5 bases from J, with 19 bases in between. The germline V gene encodes CDR1 LGHNA and CDR2 YNFKEQ. CDR3 length: 18 residues. The CDR3 nucleotides read TGTGCCAGCAGCCAAGAAGGCCCCGGGGGAGCGGATACCGGGGAGCTGTTTTTT. As protein: CASSQEGPGGADTGELFF.

The V gene is TRBV6-5, the J gene TRBJ1-4; 8 nucleotides agree with TRBD1. Germline V gene sequence: CDR1 MNHEY, CDR2 SVGAGI. The CDR3 is 14 amino acids. Trimming cost V 6 bases and J 3 bases; bases outside gene matches: 3. CDR3 DNA: TGTGCCAGCAGCTCGGGACAGGCTAATGAAAAACTGTTTTTT. Its translation is CASSSGQANEKLFF.

This clone was counted a single time. The genes are TRBV11-2 and TRBJ1-2, with TRBD1 as a possible D gene (6 bases). This CDR3 spans 14 amino acids. V shed 0 bases and J shed 6 bases, with 11 bases lying between them. Germline values: CDR1 SGHAT, CDR2 FQNNGV. This chain's CDR3 is CASSLDLGANGYTF. CDR3 bases: TGTGCCAGCAGCTTAGATCTGGGGGCAAATGGCTACACCTTC.

This chain links TRBV5-1 with TRBJ2-1; TRBD2 agrees at 8 bases. Germline lookup yields CDR1 SGHRS and CDR2 YFSETQ. J was trimmed by 8 bases and V by 7 bases; bases with no gene match: 14. The CDR3 sequence is 15 residues long. CDR3 residues: CASQRGRGGRDEQFF. In nucleotides, the CDR3 is TGCGCCAGCCAGCGGGGACGGGGGGGCCGTGATGAGCAGTTCTTC.

CDR3 loop: CASSERGSNQPQHF. As DNA, the CDR3 is TGCGCCAGCAGTGAAAGGGGTAGCAATCAGCCCCAGCATTTT. V gene TRBV10-1 combines with J gene TRBJ1-5; the D gene is possibly TRBD1 (5 bases). Trimming took 3 bases from V and 0 from J, leaving 6 bases between them. Germline CDR1 and CDR2: WNHNN and SYGVQD (reference sequence). The CDR3 covers 14 residues.

The rearrangement links TRBV7-9 to TRBJ2-3; 9 nucleotides match TRBD2. V was clipped by 4 bases and J by 1 base; unmatched bases: 12. This CDR3 comprises 18 residues. Per germline, CDR1 SEHNR and CDR2 FQNEAQ (reference sequence). CDR3 sequence (DNA): TGTGCCAGCAGCTCCCCCTTGGCGGGGGGGCTAGGCACAGATACGCAGTATTTT. Translation gives CASSSPLAGGLGTDTQYF. The full variable domain, with the rest looked up from reference TRBV7-9 and TRBJ2-3, is DTGVSQNPRHKITKRGQNVTFRCDPISEHNRLYWYRQTLGQGPEFLTYFQNEAQLEKSRLLSDRFSAERPKGSFSTLEIQRTEQGDSAMYLCASSSPLAGGLGTDTQYFGPGTRLTVL.

The rearrangement links TRBV9 to TRBJ2-1, with 9 nucleotides matching TRBD2. Germline V gives CDR1 SGDLS, CDR2 YYNGEE. The V gene end was trimmed by 1 base and the J gene end by 8 bases; junction bases not matched to a gene: 7. The CDR3 extends over 15 amino acids. The CDR3 DNA sequence: TGTGCCAGCAGCGTAAGTGGCGGGGGGGGCGATGAGCAGTTCTTC. Its protein product is CASSVSGGGGDEQFF.

In this sample, this clone turned up once. The chain links TRBV7-8 to TRBJ1-5, with 10 nucleotides matching TRBD1. Germline values: CDR1 SGHVS, CDR2 FQNEAQ. J was trimmed by 9 bases and V by 1 base; bases with no gene match: 9. The CDR3 covers 16 residues. The CDR3 DNA follows: TGTGCCAGCAGCTTAGTCACGGACAGGGGGGATCGGCCCCAGCATTTT. Encoded protein: CASSLVTDRGDRPQHF.

This clone was seen once. In DNA form, the CDR3 reads TGTGCCAGCAGTTTATCGGGCCTTGGGAGCTCCTACAATGAGCAGTTCTTC. Encoded protein: CASSLSGLGSSYNEQFF. J is TRBJ2-1 and V is TRBV27; tentatively, D is TRBD2 (5 bases). The CDR3 sequence is 17 residues long. Deletions cut 0 bases from V and 0 bases from J, with 12 bases between. Germline V gene sequence: CDR1 MNHEY, CDR2 SMNVEV (reference sequence).

As regards this clone: In the same sample, other DNA sequences code for this CDR3. The V gene is TRBV28, the J gene TRBJ2-3; 9 bases match TRBD2. Germline loops: CDR1 MDHEN, CDR2 SYDVKM. V lost 3 bases, J lost 0 bases, and 10 bases stayed unmatched. The CDR3 is 18 amino acids. For the CDR3, the DNA is TGTGCCAGCAGTTTCCCACTTGATAGCGGGGGCAGCACAGATACGCAGTATTTT. Residues: CASSFPLDSGGSTDTQYF.

The chain joins TRBV6-6 to TRBJ2-1; no clear D gene. CDR1 is MNHNY, CDR2 SVGAGI, per germline (reference sequence). This CDR3 comprises 13 residues. The germline V and J ends were trimmed by 7 bases and 6 bases, with 13 bases remaining between them. Here the CDR3 DNA reads TGTGCCAGCACCTACAGTGCCCTCAATGAGCAGTTCTTC. It encodes CASTYSALNEQFF.

V gene TRBV29-1 combines with J gene TRBJ2-5; 11 bases are shared with TRBD2. Germline V gene data show CDR1 as SQVTM and CDR2 as ANQGSEA. The ends lost 4 bases at V and 3 bases at J; junction bases unmatched: 4. CDR3 length equals 14 residues. Written as DNA, the CDR3 is TGCAGCGTTGTGGCTAGCGGGGGGAAAGAGACCCAGTACTTC. Translating it yields CSVVASGGKETQYF.

Only one count was recorded for this clone. This chain links TRBV6-5 with TRBJ1-1, with TRBD1 as a possible D gene (6 bases). V shed 6 bases and J shed 1 base, with 12 bases lying between them. CDR1 and CDR2 from the germline V gene are MNHEY and SVGAGI. CDR3 length equals 14 residues. Here the CDR3 DNA reads TGTGCCAGCAGCTCAGGGGTGGGGAACACTGAAGCTTTCTTT. Amino acids: CASSSGVGNTEAFF.

This rearrangement joins TRBV7-2 to TRBJ1-5; 7 bases fit TRBD1. The J segment lost 0 bases and the V segment lost 5 bases, leaving 4 bases of the junction unmatched. CDR1 and CDR2 (germline): SGHTA, FQGNSA. The CDR3 consists of 15 residues. The CDR3, as DNA: TGTGCCAGCAGCCGACAGGGTTATAGCAATCAGCCCCAGCATTTT. Translation: CASSRQGYSNQPQHF.

J is TRBJ2-7 and V is TRBV2; 11 nucleotides match TRBD1. The CDR3 is 14 amino acids. CDR1 is SNHLY, CDR2 FYNNEI, per germline. Trimming removed 7 bases from V and 7 bases from J; junction bases left unmatched: 9. The CDR3 nucleotides read TGTGCCAGCATGGCTGGACAGGGGGCGTTAGAGCAGTACGTC. Encoded protein: CASMAGQGALEQYV.

The rearrangement uses TRBV25-1 and TRBJ1-4; D call uncertain. In germline, CDR1 is MGHDK, CDR2 SYGVNS. The V gene lost 3 bases and the J gene lost 4 bases, with 9 bases spanning the gap. The CDR3 runs 14 residues. The CDR3 DNA is TGTGCCAGCAGTGAGAGGAGATTTAATGAAAAACTGTTTTTT. Its translation is CASSERRFNEKLFF.

CDR3 DNA sequence: TGTGCCAGCAGTGAAGCAAGACACGATCTTTTTAACACTGAAGCTTTCTTT. This codes for CASSEARHDLFNTEAFF. The rearrangement uses TRBV6-1 and TRBJ1-1, with D hard to call. Germline V CDR1 and CDR2: MNHNS, SASEGT. Deletions cut 0 bases from V and 2 bases from J, with 16 bases between. CDR3 size: 17 residues.

This sequence joins TRBV2 and TRBJ1-6; the D gene is possibly TRBD1 (6 bases). This CDR3 has 13 residues. The V end lost 6 bases, the J end lost 12 bases, and 15 bases lay between the germline ends. Germline CDR1 is SNHLY and CDR2 is FYNNEI. Here the CDR3 reads CASRTQGPEPLHF. CDR3 DNA sequence: TGTGCCAGCAGAACACAGGGCCCCGAACCCCTCCACTTT. Filled out from reference TRBV2 and TRBJ1-6, the complete variable domain reads EPEVTQTPSHQVTQMGQEVILRCVPISNHLYFYWYRQILGQKVEFLVSFYNNEISEKSEIFDDQFSVERPDGSNFTLKIRSTKLEDSAMYFCASRTQGPEPLHFGNGTRLTVT.

This clone was counted once. The chain employs TRBV29-1 and TRBJ2-5; D may be TRBD1 (5 bases). The V gene's germline CDR1 is SQVTM and CDR2 ANQGSEA. The ends were cut back, 3 bases at V and 4 bases at J, with 12 bases in the middle. This CDR3 is 13 amino acids long. This chain's CDR3 is CSVDLGPLETQYF. CDR3 nucleotides: TGCAGCGTTGATCTGGGGCCCCTAGAGACCCAGTACTTC.

The V gene is TRBV28, the J gene TRBJ2-3; D is undetermined. This CDR3 has 12 amino acids. V lost 2 bases and J lost 6, with 6 bases in between. Germline CDR1 is MDHEN and CDR2 is SYDVKM. In nucleotides, the CDR3 is TGTGCCAGCAGTTTAATGAGGGATACGCAGTATTTT. Amino acids: CASSLMRDTQYF.

CDR3 in DNA: TGCAGCGTTGAAAATGTCTTTACAGGGGGTCAGGATGGCTACACCTTC. This sequence encodes CSVENVFTGGQDGYTF. V is TRBV29-1 and J is TRBJ1-2; TRBD1 matches at 8 bases. This CDR3 is 16 amino acids long. Germline loops: CDR1 SQVTM, CDR2 ANQGSEA. With 2 bases clipped from V and 6 bases from J, the junction kept 14 bases outside the gene matches.

The rearrangement links TRBV6-5 to TRBJ2-3, with 7 nucleotides matching TRBD1. Germline V gene sequence: CDR1 MNHEY, CDR2 SVGAGI. V was pared by 5 bases and J by 3 bases, with 8 bases of the junction left unmatched. The length of the CDR3 is 15 residues. CDR3 residues: CASSPSGTETDTQYF. CDR3 sequence (DNA): TGTGCCAGCAGTCCGTCCGGGACAGAGACAGATACGCAGTATTTT.

The chain employs TRBV2 and TRBJ2-7; D might be TRBD2 (5 bases). The CDR3 has 15 amino acids. V lost 2 bases and J 3 bases, leaving 14 bases between the germline ends. The V gene's germline CDR1 is SNHLY and CDR2 FYNNEI. The chain's CDR3 is CASSERWTGNYEQYF. CDR3 nucleotides: TGTGCCAGCAGTGAAAGATGGACCGGGAACTACGAGCAGTACTTC.

V gene TRBV28 combines with J gene TRBJ2-2; D perhaps matches TRBD2 (6 bases). The V gene lost 5 bases and the J gene lost 9 bases, with 16 bases spanning the gap. The CDR3 contains 14 residues. Germline V gene sequence: CDR1 MDHEN, CDR2 SYDVKM. The chain's CDR3 is CASSPRESEWELFF. The CDR3 DNA follows: TGTGCCAGCAGTCCCCGGGAGTCAGAGTGGGAGCTGTTTTTT.